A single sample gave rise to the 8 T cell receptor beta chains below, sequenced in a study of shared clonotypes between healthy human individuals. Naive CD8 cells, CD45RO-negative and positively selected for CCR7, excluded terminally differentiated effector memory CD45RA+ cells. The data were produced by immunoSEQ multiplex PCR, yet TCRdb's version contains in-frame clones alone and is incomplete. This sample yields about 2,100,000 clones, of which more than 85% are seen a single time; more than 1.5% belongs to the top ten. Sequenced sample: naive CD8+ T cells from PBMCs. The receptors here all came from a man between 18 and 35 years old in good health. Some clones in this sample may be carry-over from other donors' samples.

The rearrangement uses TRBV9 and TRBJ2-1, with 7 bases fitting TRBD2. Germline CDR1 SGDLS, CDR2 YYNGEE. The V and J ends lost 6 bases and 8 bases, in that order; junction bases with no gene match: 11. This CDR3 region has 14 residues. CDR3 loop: CASNRAGVGDEQFF. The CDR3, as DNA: TGTGCCAGCAATAGGGCGGGAGTGGGAGATGAGCAGTTCTTC.

The CDR3 DNA follows: TGTGCCAGCGGGGGGACAGAGGACTCCTACGAGCAGTACTTC. This translates into CASGGTEDSYEQYF. V usage is TRBV6-6 and J usage is TRBJ2-7; the D gene is possibly TRBD1 (7 bases). V lost 8 bases to trimming and J lost 0 bases, with 14 bases between them. This CDR3 spans 14 amino acids. Germline CDR1 reads MNHNY; CDR2 reads SVGAGI (reference sequence).

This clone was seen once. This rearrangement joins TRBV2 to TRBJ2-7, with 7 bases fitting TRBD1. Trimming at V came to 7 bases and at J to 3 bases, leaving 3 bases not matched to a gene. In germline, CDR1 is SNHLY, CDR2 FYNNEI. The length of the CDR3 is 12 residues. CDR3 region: CASTWDSYEQYF. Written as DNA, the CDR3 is TGTGCCAGCACCTGGGACAGCTACGAGCAGTACTTC.

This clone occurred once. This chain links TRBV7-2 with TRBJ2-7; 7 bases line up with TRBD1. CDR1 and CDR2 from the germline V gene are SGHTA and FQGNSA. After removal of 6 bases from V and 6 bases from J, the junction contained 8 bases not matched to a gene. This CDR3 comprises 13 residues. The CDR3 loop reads CASSSTKGAEQYF. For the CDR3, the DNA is TGTGCCAGCAGTTCGACAAAGGGGGCCGAGCAGTACTTC.

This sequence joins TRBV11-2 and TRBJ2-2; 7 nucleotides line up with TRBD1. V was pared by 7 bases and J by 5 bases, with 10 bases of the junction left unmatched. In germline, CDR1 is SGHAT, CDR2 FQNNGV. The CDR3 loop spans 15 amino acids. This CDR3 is CASTLQGPQTGELFF. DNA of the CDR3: TGTGCCAGCACCCTACAGGGGCCCCAAACCGGGGAGCTGTTTTTT. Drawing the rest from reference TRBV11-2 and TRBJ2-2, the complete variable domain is EAGVAQSPRYKIIEKRQSVAFWCNPISGHATLYWYQQILGQGPKLLIQFQNNGVVDDSQLPKDRFSAERLKGVDSTLKIQPAKLEDSAVYLCASTLQGPQTGELFFGEGSRLTVL.

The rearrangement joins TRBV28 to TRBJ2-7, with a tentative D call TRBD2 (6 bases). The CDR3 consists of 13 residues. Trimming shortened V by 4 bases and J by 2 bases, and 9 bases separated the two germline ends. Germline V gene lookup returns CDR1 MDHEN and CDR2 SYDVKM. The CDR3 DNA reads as TGTGCCAGCAGTTGGGACTTCGCCTACGAGCAGTACTTC. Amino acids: CASSWDFAYEQYF.

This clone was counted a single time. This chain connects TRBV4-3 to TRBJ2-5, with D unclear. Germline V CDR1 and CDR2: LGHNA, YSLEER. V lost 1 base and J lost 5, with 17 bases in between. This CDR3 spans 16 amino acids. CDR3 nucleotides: TGCGCCAGCAGCCAAGGGGCAGGCCCTCCCGCCGAGACCCAGTACTTC. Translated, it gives CASSQGAGPPAETQYF.

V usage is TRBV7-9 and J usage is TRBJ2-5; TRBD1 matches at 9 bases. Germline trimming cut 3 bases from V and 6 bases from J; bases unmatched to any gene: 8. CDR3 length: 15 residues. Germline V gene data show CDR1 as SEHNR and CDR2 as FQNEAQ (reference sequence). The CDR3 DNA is TGTGCCAGCAGCTTTTTTGGACAGGGGAAAAAGACCCAGTACTTC. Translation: CASSFFGQGKKTQYF. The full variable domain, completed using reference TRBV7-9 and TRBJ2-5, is DTGVSQNPRHKITKRGQNVTFRCDPISEHNRLYWYRQTLGQGPEFLTYFQNEAQLEKSRLLSDRFSAERPKGSFSTLEIQRTEQGDSAMYLCASSFFGQGKKTQYFGPGTRLLVL.